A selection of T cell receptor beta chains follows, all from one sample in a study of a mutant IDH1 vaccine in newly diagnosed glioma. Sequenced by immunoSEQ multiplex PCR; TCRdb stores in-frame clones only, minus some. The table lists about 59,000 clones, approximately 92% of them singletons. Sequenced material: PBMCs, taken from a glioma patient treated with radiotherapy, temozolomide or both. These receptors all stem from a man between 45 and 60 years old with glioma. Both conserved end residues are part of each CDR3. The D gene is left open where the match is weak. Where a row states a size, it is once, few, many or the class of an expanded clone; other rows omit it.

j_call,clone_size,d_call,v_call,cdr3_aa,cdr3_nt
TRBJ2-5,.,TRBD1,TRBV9,CASSPGTVSEKTQYF,TGTGCCAGCAGCCCTGGGACAGTGAGCGAGAAGACCCAGTACTTC
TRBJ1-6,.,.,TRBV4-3,CASSGRAEPSNSPLHF,TGCGCCAGCAGCGGGCGTGCCGAACCAAGCAATTCACCCCTCCACTTT
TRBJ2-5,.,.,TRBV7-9,CASSPTAQETQYF,TGTGCCAGCAGCCCGACAGCCCAAGAGACCCAGTACTTC
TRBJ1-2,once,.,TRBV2,CASSERGSYGYTF,TGTGCCAGCAGTGAAAGGGGATCCTATGGCTACACCTTC
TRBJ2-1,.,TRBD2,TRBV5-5,CASSFRLSGGARYNEQFF,TGTGCCAGCAGCTTTAGGCTTAGCGGGGGGGCGCGATACAATGAGCAGTTCTTC
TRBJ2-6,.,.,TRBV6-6,CASSPTGTGANVLTF,TGTGCCAGCAGCCCCACAGGGACTGGGGCCAACGTCCTGACTTTC
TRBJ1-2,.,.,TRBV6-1,CASSETGIGGYTF,TGTGCCAGCAGTGAAACAGGGATCGGTGGCTACACCTTC
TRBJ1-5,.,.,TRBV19,CATRAGNQPQHF,TGTGCCACGCGGGCCGGCAATCAGCCCCAGCATTTT
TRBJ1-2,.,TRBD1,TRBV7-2,CASSSDRGYYGYTF,TGTGCCAGCAGCTCGGACAGGGGGTATTATGGCTACACCTTC
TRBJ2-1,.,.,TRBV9,CASSPKVEQFF,TGTGCCAGCAGCCCAAAGGTTGAGCAGTTCTTC
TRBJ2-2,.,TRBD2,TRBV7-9,CASRGGANTGELFF,TGTGCCAGCAGGGGGGGGGCGAACACCGGGGAGCTGTTTTTT
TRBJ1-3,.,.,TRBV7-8,CASSSRGEGAGNTIYF,TGTGCCAGCAGCTCCCGTGGGGAGGGGGCTGGAAACACCATATATTTT
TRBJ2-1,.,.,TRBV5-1,CASTRTVGPGNEQFF,TGCGCCAGCACAAGAACGGTGGGGCCAGGCAATGAGCAGTTCTTC
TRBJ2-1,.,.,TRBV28,CASSLFPEKVSYNEQFF,TGTGCCAGCAGTTTATTTCCCGAGAAAGTCTCCTACAATGAGCAGTTCTTC
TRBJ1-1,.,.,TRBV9,CASSSQTLNTEAFF,TGTGCCAGCAGCTCCCAGACCCTGAACACTGAAGCTTTCTTT
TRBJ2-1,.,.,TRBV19,CASSTTYNEQFF,TGTGCCAGTAGTACCACTTACAATGAGCAGTTCTTC
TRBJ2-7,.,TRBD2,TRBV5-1,CASSPTSGSFQSYEQYF,TGCGCCAGCAGCCCGACTAGCGGGTCTTTTCAATCCTACGAGCAGTACTTC
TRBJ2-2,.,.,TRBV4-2,CASSQDQTNTGELFF,TGTGCCAGCAGCCAAGATCAGACGAACACCGGGGAGCTGTTTTTT
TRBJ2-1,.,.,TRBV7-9,CASSLTPKGYNEQFF,TGTGCCAGCAGCTTAACCCCGAAGGGGTACAATGAGCAGTTCTTC
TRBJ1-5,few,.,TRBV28,CASSVFTGNQPQHF,TGTGCCAGCAGTGTGTTTACAGGCAATCAGCCCCAGCATTTT
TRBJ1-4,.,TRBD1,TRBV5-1,CASRRNAGQGGEKLFF,TGCGCCAGCAGGAGAAATGCGGGACAGGGGGGGGAAAAACTGTTTTTT
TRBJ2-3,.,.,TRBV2,CASRKGRTDTQYF,TGTGCCAGCAGGAAGGGGAGGACAGATACGCAGTATTTT
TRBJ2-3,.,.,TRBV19,CASSIEGVNTDTQYF,TGTGCCAGTAGTATCGAGGGGGTGAACACAGATACGCAGTATTTT
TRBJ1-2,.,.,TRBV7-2,CASSLDVVSGGYTF,TGTGCCAGCAGCTTAGATGTAGTTTCGGGTGGCTACACCTTC
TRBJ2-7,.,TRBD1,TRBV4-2,CASSQTTDRGIGNEQYF,TGTGCCAGCAGCCAAACGACCGACAGGGGCATAGGGAACGAGCAGTACTTC
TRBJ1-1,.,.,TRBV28,CASSEYLGNTEAFF,TGTGCCAGCAGCGAATACCTAGGTAACACTGAAGCTTTCTTT
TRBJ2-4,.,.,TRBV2,CASSRALGANIQYF,TGTGCCAGCAGCCGCGCATTAGGTGCAAACATTCAGTACTTC
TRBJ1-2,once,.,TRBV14,CASSPWGGSDYGYTF,TGTGCCAGCAGCCCGTGGGGGGGTTCGGATTATGGCTACACCTTC
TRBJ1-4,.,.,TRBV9,CASSVGGRNEKLFF,TGTGCCAGCAGCGTAGGGGGGCGTAATGAAAAACTGTTTTTT
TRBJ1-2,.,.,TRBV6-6,CASSKSESTF,TGTGCCAGCAGCAAGTCGGAGAGTACCTTC
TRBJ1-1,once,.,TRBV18,CASSPLRTHTEAFF,TGTGCCAGCTCACCATTAAGGACGCACACTGAAGCTTTCTTT
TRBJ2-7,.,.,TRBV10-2,CASSDFEDPYEQYF,TGCGCCAGCAGTGATTTTGAGGACCCCTACGAGCAGTACTTC
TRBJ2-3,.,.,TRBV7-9,CASRPPLAGPTTDTQYF,TGTGCCAGCAGACCGCCCCTGGCAGGACCCACCACAGATACGCAGTATTTT
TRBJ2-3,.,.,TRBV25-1,CASSDTAFVTDTQYF,TGTGCCAGCAGCGACACTGCGTTCGTCACAGATACGCAGTATTTT
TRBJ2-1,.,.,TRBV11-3,CASSSAALPGNEQFF,TGTGCCAGCAGCTCAGCGGCCCTTCCAGGGAATGAGCAGTTCTTC